The clone carrying this T cell receptor (beta chain) was seen at least ten times. Its cognate antigen is unknown. The CDR3 has 14 amino acids. The germline V gene encodes CDR1 DFQATT and CDR2 SNEGSKA (reference sequence). Trimming cost V 4 bases and J 5 bases; bases outside gene matches: 9. This entry comes from a study of naive and memory T cell subsets. Study-wide points: Possibly reflecting memory cells re-expressing CD45RA, a few larger clonotypes occurred in naive repertoires, especially CD8.

Both TRBC1 and TRBC2 were covered by a beta constant-region primer of two equimolar oligonucleotides. The ligated cDNA underwent four PCR rounds using SP2 and nested alpha and beta constant-region primers. MiXCR, run by TCRdb on the UMI-ligation and nested PCR reads, gives a single entry per CDR3 protein. In the table there are 150,000 or so distinct CDR3 sequences, over 20% of which are singletons. The sample was naive CD4+ T cells from blood. The rearrangement uses TRBV20-1 and TRBJ2-7; TRBD1 matches 9 bases. The receptor comes from a human donor in good health. The CDR3 reads CSATHRDRVDEQYF. The CDR3 coding sequence is TGCAGTGCTACCCATCGGGACAGGGTGGACGAGCAGTACTTC.